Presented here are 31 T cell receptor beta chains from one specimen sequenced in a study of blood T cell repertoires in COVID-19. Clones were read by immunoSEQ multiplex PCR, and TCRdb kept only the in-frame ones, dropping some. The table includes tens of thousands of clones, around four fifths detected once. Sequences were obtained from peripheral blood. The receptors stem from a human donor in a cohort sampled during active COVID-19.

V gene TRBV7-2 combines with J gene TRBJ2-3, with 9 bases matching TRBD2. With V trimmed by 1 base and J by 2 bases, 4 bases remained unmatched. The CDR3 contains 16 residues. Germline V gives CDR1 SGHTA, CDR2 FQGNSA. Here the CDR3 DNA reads TGTGCCAGCAGCTTAGACCGCGGGGGGGCCACAGATACGCAGTATTTT. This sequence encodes CASSLDRGGATDTQYF.

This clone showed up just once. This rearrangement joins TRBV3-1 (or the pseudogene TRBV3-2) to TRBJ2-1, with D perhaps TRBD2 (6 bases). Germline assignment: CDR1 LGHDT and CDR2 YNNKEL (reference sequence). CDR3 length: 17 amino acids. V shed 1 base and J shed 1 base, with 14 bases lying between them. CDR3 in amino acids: CASSQGAGAGSYNEQFF. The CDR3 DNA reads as TGTGCCAGCAGCCAAGGCGCTGGAGCGGGTTCCTACAATGAGCAGTTCTTC.

The CDR3 region is CSVYFTGKFEQYF. DNA of the CDR3: TGCAGCGTTTATTTTACAGGGAAATTCGAGCAGTACTTC. This sequence joins TRBV29-1 and TRBJ2-7; tentatively, D is TRBD1 (6 bases). The V end lost 5 bases, the J end lost 6 bases, and 17 bases lay between the germline ends. Germline-derived CDR1 and CDR2 are SQVTM and ANQGSEA. This CDR3 is built from 13 residues.

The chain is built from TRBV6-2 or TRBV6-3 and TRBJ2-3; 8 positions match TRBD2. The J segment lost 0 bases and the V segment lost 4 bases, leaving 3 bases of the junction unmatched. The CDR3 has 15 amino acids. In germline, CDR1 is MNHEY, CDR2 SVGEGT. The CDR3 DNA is TGTGCCAGCAGTTTACGGGGGGGCAGCACAGATACGCAGTATTTT. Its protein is CASSLRGGSTDTQYF.

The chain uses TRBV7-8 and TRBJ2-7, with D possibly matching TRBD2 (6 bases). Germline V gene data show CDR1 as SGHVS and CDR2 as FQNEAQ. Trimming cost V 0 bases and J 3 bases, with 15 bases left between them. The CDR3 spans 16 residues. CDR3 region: CASSLARPREDYEQYF. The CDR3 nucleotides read TGTGCCAGCAGCTTAGCGCGCCCCAGGGAGGACTACGAGCAGTACTTC.

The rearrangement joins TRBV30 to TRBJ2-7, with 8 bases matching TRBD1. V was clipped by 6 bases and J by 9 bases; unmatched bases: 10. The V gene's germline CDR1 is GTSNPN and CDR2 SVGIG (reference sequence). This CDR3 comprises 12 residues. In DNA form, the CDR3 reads TGTGCCTGCCAGGGACAGGCTACGGTGCAGTACTTC. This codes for CACQGQATVQYF.

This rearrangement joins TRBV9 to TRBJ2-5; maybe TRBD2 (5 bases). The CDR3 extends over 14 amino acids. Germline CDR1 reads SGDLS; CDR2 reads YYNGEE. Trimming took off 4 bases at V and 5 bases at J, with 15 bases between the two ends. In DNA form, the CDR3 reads TGTGCCAGCAGCCCCCTCGGGGTGGGGGAGACCCAGTACTTC. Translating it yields CASSPLGVGETQYF.

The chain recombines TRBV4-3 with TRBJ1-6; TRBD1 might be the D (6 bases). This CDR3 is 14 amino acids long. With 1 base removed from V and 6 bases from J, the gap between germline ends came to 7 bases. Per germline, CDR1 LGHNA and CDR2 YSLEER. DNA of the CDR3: TGCGCCAGCAGCCAAGGCAGGGGTAATTCACCCCTCCACTTT. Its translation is CASSQGRGNSPLHF.

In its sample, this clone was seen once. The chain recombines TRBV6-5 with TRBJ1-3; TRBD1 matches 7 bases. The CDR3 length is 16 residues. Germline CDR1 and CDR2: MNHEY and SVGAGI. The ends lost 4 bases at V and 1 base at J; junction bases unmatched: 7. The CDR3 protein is CASSWDSQASGNTIYF. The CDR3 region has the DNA TGTGCCAGCAGTTGGGACAGCCAAGCTTCTGGAAACACCATATATTTT.

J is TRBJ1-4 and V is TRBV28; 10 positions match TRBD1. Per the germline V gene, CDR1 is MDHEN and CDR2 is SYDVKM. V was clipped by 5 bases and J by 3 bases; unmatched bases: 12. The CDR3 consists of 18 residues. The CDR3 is CASSPPHRTGGANEKLFF. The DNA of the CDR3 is TGTGCCAGCAGTCCCCCCCACCGGACAGGGGGAGCTAATGAAAAACTGTTTTTT.

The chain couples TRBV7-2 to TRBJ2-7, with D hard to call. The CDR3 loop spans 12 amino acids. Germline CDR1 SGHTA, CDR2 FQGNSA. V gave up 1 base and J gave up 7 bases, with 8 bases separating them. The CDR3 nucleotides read TGTGCCAGCAGCTTAGGTTTTCGGGAGCAGTACTTC. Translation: CASSLGFREQYF.

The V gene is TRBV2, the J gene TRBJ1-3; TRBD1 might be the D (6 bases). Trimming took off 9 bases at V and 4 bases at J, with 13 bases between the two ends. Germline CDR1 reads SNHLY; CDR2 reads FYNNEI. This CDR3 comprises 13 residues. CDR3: CASRTGYGNTIYF. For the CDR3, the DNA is TGTGCCAGTAGAACAGGGTACGGAAACACCATATATTTT.

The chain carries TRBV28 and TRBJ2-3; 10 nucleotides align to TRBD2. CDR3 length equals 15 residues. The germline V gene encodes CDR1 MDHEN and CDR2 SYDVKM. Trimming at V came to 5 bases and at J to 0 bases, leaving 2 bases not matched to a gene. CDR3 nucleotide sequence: TGTGCCAGCAGTCGGACTAGCGGCAGCACAGATACGCAGTATTTT. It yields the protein CASSRTSGSTDTQYF.

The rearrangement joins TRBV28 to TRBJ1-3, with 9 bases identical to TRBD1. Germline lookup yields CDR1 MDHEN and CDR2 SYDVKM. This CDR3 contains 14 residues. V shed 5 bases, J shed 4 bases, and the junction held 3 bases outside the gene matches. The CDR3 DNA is TGTGCCAGCAGTACACAGGGGGCAGGAAACACCATATATTTT. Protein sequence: CASSTQGAGNTIYF. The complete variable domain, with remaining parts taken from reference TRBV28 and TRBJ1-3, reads DVKVTQSSRYLVKRTGEKVFLECVQDMDHENMFWYRQDPGLGLRLIYFSYDVKMKEKGDIPEGYSVSREKKERFSLILESASTNQTSMYLCASSTQGAGNTIYFGEGSWLTVV.

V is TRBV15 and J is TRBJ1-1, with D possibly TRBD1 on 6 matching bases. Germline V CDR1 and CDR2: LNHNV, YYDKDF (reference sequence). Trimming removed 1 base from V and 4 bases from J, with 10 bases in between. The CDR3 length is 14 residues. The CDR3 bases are TGTGCCACCAGCAGAGTCAGGGGTTTCACTGAAGCTTTCTTT. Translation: CATSRVRGFTEAFF.

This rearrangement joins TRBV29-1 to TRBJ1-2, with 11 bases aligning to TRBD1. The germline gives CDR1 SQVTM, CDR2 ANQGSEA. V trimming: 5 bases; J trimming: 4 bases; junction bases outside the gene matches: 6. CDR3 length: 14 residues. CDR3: CSVYGTGGFYGYTF. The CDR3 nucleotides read TGCAGCGTTTATGGGACAGGGGGTTTCTATGGCTACACCTTC. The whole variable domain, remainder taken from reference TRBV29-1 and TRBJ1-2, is SAVISQKPSRDICQRGTSLTIQCQVDSQVTMMFWYRQQPGQSLTLIATANQGSEATYESGFVIDKFPISRPNLTFSTLTVSNMSPEDSSIYLCSVYGTGGFYGYTFGSGTRLTVV.

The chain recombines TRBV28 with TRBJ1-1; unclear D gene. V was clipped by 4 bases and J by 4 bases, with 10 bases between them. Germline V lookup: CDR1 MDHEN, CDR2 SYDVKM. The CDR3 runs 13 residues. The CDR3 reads CASSYPAGTEAFF. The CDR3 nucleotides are TGTGCCAGCAGTTACCCCGCAGGCACTGAAGCTTTCTTT.

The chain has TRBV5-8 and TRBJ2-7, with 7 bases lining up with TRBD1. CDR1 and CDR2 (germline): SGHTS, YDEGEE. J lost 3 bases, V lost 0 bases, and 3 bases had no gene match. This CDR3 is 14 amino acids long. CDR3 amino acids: CASSLAGGGYEQYF. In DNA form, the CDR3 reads TGTGCCAGCAGCTTGGCAGGGGGTGGCTACGAGCAGTACTTC.

CDR3 DNA: TGTGCCAGCAGCCAAGGGGCCGACGGAGGCTACGAGCAGTACTTC. It yields the protein CASSQGADGGYEQYF. The V call is TRBV4-2, the J call TRBJ2-7, with D maybe TRBD2 (5 bases). Germline-derived CDR1 and CDR2 are LGHNA and YNFKEQ. V dropped 1 base and J dropped 3 bases, with 13 bases sitting between them. The CDR3 totals 15 residues.

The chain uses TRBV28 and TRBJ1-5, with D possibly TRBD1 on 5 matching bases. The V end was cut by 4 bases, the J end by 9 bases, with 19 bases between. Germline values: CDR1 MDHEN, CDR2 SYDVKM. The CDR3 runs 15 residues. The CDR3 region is CASSWPRGEAGPQHF. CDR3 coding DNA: TGTGCCAGCAGTTGGCCGCGGGGGGAGGCTGGGCCCCAGCATTTT.

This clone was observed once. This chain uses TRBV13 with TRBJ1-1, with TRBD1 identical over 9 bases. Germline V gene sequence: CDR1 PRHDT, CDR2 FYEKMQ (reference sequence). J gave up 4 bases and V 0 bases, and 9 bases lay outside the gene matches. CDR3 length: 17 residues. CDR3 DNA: TGTGCCAGCAGCTTAGGGATTAACAGGGGGCACAGCACTGAAGCTTTCTTT. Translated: CASSLGINRGHSTEAFF.

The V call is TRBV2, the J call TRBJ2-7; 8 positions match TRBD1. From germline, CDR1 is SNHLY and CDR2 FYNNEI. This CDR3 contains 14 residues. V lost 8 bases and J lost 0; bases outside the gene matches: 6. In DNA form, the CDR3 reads TGTGCCAGCTATCGGGACAGGAGCTCCTACGAGCAGTACTTC. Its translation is CASYRDRSSYEQYF.

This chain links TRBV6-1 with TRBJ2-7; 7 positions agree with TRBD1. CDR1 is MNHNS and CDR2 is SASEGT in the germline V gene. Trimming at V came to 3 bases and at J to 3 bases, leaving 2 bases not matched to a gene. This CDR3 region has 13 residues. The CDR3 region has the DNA TGTGCCAGCAGTGAGGACAGGATCTACGAGCAGTACTTC. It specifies CASSEDRIYEQYF.

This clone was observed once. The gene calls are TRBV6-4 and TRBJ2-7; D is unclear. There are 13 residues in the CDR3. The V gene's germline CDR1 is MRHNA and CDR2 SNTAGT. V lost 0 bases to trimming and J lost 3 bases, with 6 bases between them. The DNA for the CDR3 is TGTGCCAGCAGTGACTCTCCAGGCTACGAGCAGTACTTC. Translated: CASSDSPGYEQYF.

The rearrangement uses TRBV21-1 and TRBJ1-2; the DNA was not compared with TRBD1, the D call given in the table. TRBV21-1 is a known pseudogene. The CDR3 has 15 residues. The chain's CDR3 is CASSKGRAGLYGYTF. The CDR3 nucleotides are TGTGCCAGCAGCAAAGGTCGCGCAGGGTTATACGGCTACACCTTC.

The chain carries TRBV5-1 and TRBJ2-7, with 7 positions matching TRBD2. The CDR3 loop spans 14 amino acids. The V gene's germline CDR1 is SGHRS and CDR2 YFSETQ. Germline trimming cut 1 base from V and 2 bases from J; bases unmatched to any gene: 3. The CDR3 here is CASSLLGGTYEQYF. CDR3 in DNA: TGCGCCAGCAGCTTGTTGGGGGGGACCTACGAGCAGTACTTC.

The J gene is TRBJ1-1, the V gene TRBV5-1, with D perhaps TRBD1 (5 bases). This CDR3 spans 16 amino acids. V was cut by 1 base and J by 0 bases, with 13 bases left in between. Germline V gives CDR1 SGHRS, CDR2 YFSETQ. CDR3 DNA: TGCGCCAGCAGCTTGTCCCAGGGTGGTGTGAACACTGAAGCTTTCTTT. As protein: CASSLSQGGVNTEAFF. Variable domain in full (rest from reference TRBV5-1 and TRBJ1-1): KAGVTQTPRYLIKTRGQQVTLSCSPISGHRSVSWYQQTPGQGLQFLFEYFSETQRNKGNFPGRFSGRQFSNSRSEMNVSTLELGDSALYLCASSLSQGGVNTEAFFGQGTRLTVV.

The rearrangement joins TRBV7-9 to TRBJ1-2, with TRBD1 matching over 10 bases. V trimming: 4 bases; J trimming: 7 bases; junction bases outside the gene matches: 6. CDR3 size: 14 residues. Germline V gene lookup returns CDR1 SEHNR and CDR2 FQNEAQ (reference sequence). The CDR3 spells CASSSGTGAGGYTF. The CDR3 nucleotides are TGTGCCAGCAGCTCTGGGACAGGGGCGGGTGGCTACACCTTC.

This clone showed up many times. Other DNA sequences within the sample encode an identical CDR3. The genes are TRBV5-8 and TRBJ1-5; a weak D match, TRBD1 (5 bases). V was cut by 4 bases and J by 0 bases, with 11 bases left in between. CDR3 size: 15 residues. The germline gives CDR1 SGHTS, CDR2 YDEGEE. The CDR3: CASSIQGFSNQPQHF. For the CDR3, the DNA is TGTGCCAGCAGCATCCAGGGATTTAGCAATCAGCCCCAGCATTTT.

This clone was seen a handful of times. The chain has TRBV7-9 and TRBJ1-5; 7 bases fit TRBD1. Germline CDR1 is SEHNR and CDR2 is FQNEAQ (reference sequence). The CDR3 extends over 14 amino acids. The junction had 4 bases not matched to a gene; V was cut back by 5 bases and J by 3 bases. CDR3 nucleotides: TGTGCCAGCAGCCGGGACAGCTACAATCAGCCCCAGCATTTT. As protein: CASSRDSYNQPQHF. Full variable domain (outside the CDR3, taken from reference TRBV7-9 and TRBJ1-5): DTGVSQNPRHKITKRGQNVTFRCDPISEHNRLYWYRQTLGQGPEFLTYFQNEAQLEKSRLLSDRFSAERPKGSFSTLEIQRTEQGDSAMYLCASSRDSYNQPQHFGDGTRLSIL.

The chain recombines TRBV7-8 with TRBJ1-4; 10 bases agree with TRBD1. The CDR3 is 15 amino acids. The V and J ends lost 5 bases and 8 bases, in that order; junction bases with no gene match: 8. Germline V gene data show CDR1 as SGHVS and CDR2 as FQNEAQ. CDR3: CASSRRDRGIEKLFF. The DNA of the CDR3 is TGTGCCAGCAGCCGCCGGGACAGGGGTATAGAAAAACTGTTTTTT.